A single sample gave rise to the 8 T cell receptor beta chains below, sequenced in a study of blood T cell repertoires in COVID-19. The protocol was immunoSEQ multiplex PCR, while the TCRdb copy is restricted to in-frame clones and leaves out a portion. The sample includes roughly 150,000 clones, approximately 90% seen only once; the top ten take about 3.2%. Sequenced: peripheral blood. The receptors were gathered from a man aged 55 to 70 with active or convalescent COVID-19.

The V gene is TRBV6-1, the J gene TRBJ1-2, with 8 nucleotides matching TRBD1. Germline-derived CDR1 and CDR2 are MNHNS and SASEGT. CDR3 size: 15 residues. With 2 bases clipped from V and 5 bases from J, the junction kept 7 bases outside the gene matches. The CDR3 nucleotides are TGTGCCAGCAGTGAATCCGGGACAGGATCGTATGGCTACACCTTC. Its translation is CASSESGTGSYGYTF.

V is TRBV7-2 and J is TRBJ1-2; 8 nucleotides match TRBD1. CDR3 length equals 14 residues. CDR1 SGHTA and CDR2 FQGNSA come from the germline V gene. Trimming removed 3 bases from V and 3 bases from J; junction bases left unmatched: 3. CDR3 loop: CASSLTQGDYGYTF. The DNA for the CDR3 is TGTGCCAGCAGCTTGACACAGGGGGACTATGGCTACACCTTC.

J is TRBJ1-6 and V is TRBV19; the D gene is possibly TRBD1 (6 bases). The V end was cut by 5 bases, the J end by 6 bases, with 14 bases between. CDR3 size: 15 residues. CDR1 and CDR2 from the germline V gene are LNHDA and SQIVND (reference sequence). The CDR3 nucleotides read TGTGCCAGTAGTCTCGGACAGATCCCTAATTCACCCCTCCACTTT. Amino acids: CASSLGQIPNSPLHF.

This sequence joins TRBV7-9 and TRBJ2-2, with 7 bases fitting TRBD1. The CDR3 is 14 residues long. Germline V lookup: CDR1 SEHNR, CDR2 FQNEAQ (reference sequence). V lost 6 bases, J lost 6 bases, and 7 bases stayed unmatched. The CDR3 loop reads CASRSQGVAGELFF. In DNA form, the CDR3 reads TGTGCCAGCAGGAGCCAGGGGGTTGCCGGGGAGCTGTTTTTT.

This chain connects TRBV6-5 to TRBJ2-1; 11 bases fit TRBD1. The CDR3 totals 14 residues. With 10 bases clipped from V and 8 bases from J, the junction kept 10 bases outside the gene matches. CDR1 and CDR2 (germline): MNHEY, SVGAGI. CDR3 sequence reads: CATKGQGASDEQFF. The DNA for the CDR3 is TGTGCCACCAAAGGACAGGGGGCTTCGGATGAGCAGTTCTTC.

V usage is TRBV5-1 and J usage is TRBJ2-2; D gene ambiguous. V lost 0 bases to trimming and J lost 7 bases, with 13 bases between them. This CDR3 comprises 15 residues. Germline V gene sequence: CDR1 SGHRS, CDR2 YFSETQ. The CDR3 is CASSLASMAVGELFF. DNA for the CDR3: TGCGCCAGCAGCTTGGCTTCGATGGCGGTCGGGGAGCTGTTTTTT.

To note about this clone: Different DNA sequences within this sample yield the same CDR3. The rearrangement uses TRBV15 and TRBJ1-1, with D unresolved. The germline CDR1 and CDR2 sequences are LNHNV and YYDKDF (reference sequence). The CDR3 has 14 residues. Trimming left V 3 bases short and J 0 bases short, with 8 bases between. CDR3 sequence (DNA): TGTGCCACCAGCAGCCTTACAGTGAACACTGAAGCTTTCTTT. It is translated as CATSSLTVNTEAFF. Drawing the rest from reference TRBV15 and TRBJ1-1, the complete variable domain is DAMVIQNPRYQVTQFGKPVTLSCSQTLNHNVMYWYQQKSSQAPKLLFHYYDKDFNNEADTPDNFQSRRPNTSFCFLDIRSPGLGDTAMYLCATSSLTVNTEAFFGQGTRLTVV.

This clone appeared once. This chain links TRBV18 with TRBJ1-1; D is perhaps TRBD1 (5 bases). This CDR3 region has 14 residues. Germline V gene sequence: CDR1 KGHSH, CDR2 LQKENI. V lost 6 bases and J 3 bases, leaving 14 bases between the germline ends. CDR3 DNA: TGTGCCAGCTCTCCCCAGGTAGGGGACACTGAAGCTTTCTTT. Translated, it gives CASSPQVGDTEAFF.